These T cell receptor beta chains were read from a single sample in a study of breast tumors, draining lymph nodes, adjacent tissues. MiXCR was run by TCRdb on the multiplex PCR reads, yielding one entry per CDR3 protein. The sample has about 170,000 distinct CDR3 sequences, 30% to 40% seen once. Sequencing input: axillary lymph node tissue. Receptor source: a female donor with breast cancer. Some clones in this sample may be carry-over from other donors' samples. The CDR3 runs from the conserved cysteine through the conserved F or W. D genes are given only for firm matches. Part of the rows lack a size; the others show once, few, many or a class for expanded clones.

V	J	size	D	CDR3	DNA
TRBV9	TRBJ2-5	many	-	CASTGRGAENVETQYF	TGTGCCAGCACGGGTCGGGGAGCGGAGAACGTAGAGACCCAGTACTTC
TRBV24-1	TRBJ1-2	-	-	CATGHLTGFPGYTF	TGTGCCACCGGACACTTGACAGGTTTCCCTGGCTACACCTTC
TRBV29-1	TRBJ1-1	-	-	CSVGGGMNTEAFF	TGCAGCGTTGGAGGGGGAATGAACACTGAAGCTTTCTTT
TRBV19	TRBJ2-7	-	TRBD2	CASSTTGGSYEQYF	TGTGCCAGTAGTACAACGGGAGGTAGCTACGAGCAGTACTTC
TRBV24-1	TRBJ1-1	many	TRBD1	CATSKGALDTEAFF	TGTGCCACCAGTAAGGGGGCCCTGGACACTGAAGCTTTCTTT
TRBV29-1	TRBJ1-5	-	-	CSVEKGTSGYNEQHF	TGCAGCGTTGAAAAGGGGACTAGCGGATACAATGAGCAGCATTTT
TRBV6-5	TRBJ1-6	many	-	CASSYSITGSSYNSPLHF	TGTGCCAGCAGTTACTCGATTACAGGGAGCTCCTATAATTCACCCCTCCACTTT
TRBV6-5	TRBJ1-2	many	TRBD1	CASSHRLGQPYGYTF	TGTGCCAGCAGTCACCGCCTGGGACAGCCTTATGGCTACACCTTC
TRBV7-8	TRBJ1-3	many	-	CASSLLQGGNTIYF	TGTGCCAGCAGCCTCCTGCAGGGTGGAAACACCATATATTTT
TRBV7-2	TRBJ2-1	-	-	CASSLLPSYNEQFF	TGTGCCAGCAGCCTCCTGCCCTCTTACAATGAGCAGTTCTTC
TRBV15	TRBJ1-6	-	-	CTSVPAVVGSPLHF	-
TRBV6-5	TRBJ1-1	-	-	CASSEQDEAFF	TGTGCCAGCAGTGAACAGGACGAAGCTTTCTTT
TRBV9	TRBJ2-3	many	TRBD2	CASSLAGRDSTDTQYF	TGTGCCAGCAGCCTGGCGGGGAGGGACAGCACAGATACGCAGTATTTT
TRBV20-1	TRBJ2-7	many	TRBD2	CSADQTSGRPSYEQYF	TGCAGTGCGGATCAAACTAGCGGGAGACCCTCCTACGAGCAGTACTTC
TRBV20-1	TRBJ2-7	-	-	CSARDPSRVAEQCF	TGCAGTGCTAGAGACCCCTCTCGGGTAGCCGAGCAGTGCTTC
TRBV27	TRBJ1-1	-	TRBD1	CASRLMPGGEAFF	TGTGCCAGCAGACTTATGCCAGGGGGGGAAGCTTTCTTT
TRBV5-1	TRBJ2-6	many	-	CASSRISGANVLTF	TGCGCCAGCAGTAGGATCTCTGGGGCCAACGTCCTGACTTTC
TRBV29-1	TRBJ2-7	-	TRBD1	CSVEDRTGGRNEQYF	TGCAGCGTTGAAGATCGGACAGGCGGACGGAACGAGCAATACTTC
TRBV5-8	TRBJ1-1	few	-	CASSLAPRGENTEAFF	TGTGCCAGCAGCTTGGCACCTAGAGGGGAGAACACTGAAGCTTTCTTT
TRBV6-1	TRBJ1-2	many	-	CASLKEGNYGYTF	TGTGCCTCCCTTAAAGAGGGTAACTATGGCTACACCTTC
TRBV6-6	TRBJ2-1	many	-	CATHGAVYNEQFF	TGTGCCACCCACGGGGCAGTCTACAATGAGCAGTTCTTC
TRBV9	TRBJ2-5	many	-	CASSPGGSAGETQYF	TGTGCCAGCAGCCCCGGCGGGTCGGCGGGGGAGACCCAGTACTTC
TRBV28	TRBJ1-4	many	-	CASEGQGGEKLFF	TGTGCCAGCGAGGGCCAGGGCGGTGAAAAACTGTTTTTT
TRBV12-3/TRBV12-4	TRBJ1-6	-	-	CASSNLEGNSPLHF	TGTGCCAGCAGTAACTTGGAGGGAAATTCACCCCTCCACTTT
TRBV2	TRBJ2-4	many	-	CASSDPGRDIQYF	TGTGCCAGCAGTGACCCAGGGCGGGACATTCAGTACTTC
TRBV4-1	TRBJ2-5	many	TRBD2	CASSQVLAGGPWEETQYF	TGCGCCAGCAGCCAAGTGCTAGCGGGAGGGCCATGGGAAGAGACCCAGTACTTC
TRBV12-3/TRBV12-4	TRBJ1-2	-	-	CASSLDRAPNYGYTF	TGTGCCAGCAGTTTAGACAGGGCTCCTAACTATGGCTACACCTTC
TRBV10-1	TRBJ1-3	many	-	CASSAGPGNTIYF	TGCGCCAGCTCAGCGGGACCTGGAAACACCATATATTTT
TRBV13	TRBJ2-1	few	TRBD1	CAGRNPGQGQYEQFF	TGTGCCGGCAGAAATCCGGGACAGGGTCAGTATGAGCAGTTCTTC
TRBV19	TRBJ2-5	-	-	CASSIFRGQQETQYF	TGTGCCAGTAGTATATTCAGGGGCCAACAAGAGACCCAGTACTTC
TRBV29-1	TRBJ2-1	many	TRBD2	CSVFFTRLAGEQFF	TGCAGCGTTTTCTTTACGCGACTAGCAGGTGAGCAGTTCTTC
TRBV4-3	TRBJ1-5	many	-	CASSQGSALQPQHF	TGCGCCAGCAGCCAGGGCAGCGCCCTTCAGCCCCAGCATTTT
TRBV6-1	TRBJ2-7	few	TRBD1	CASSQAGTGAEQYF	TGTGCCAGCAGTCAAGCCGGGACAGGGGCCGAGCAGTACTTC
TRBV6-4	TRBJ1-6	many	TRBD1	CASSAQGASPLHF	TGTGCCAGCAGTGCCCAGGGGGCATCACCCCTCCACTTT
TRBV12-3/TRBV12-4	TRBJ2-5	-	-	CASSYLGHRETQYF	TGTGCCAGCAGTTATCTGGGACACAGGGAGACCCAGTACTTC
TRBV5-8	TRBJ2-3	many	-	CASSLSSDSRTNTQYF	TGTGCCAGCAGCTTATCGTCAGACTCCCGCACGAATACGCAGTATTTT
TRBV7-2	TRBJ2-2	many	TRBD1	CASSIQQGVDGELFF	TGTGCCAGCAGCATACAACAGGGGGTCGACGGGGAGCTGTTTTTT
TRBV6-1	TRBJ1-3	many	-	CASSVSGNTIYF	TGTGCCAGCAGCGTCTCTGGAAACACCATATATTTT
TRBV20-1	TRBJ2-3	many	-	CSASHPVGSTDTQYF	TGCAGTGCTAGTCACCCCGTAGGAAGCACAGATACGCAGTATTTT
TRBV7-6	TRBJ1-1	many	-	CASSTRVGSEAFF	TGTGCCAGCAGCACTCGGGTCGGGAGTGAAGCTTTCTTT
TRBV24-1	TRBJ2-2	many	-	CATSEGLPLSGELFF	TGTGCCACCAGTGAAGGGTTACCCCTATCCGGGGAGCTGTTTTTT
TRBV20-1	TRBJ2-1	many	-	CSAPLDNKQFF	TGCAGTGCACCCCTAGACAATAAGCAGTTCTTC
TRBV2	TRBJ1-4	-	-	CASTRLNSNQPCPPHCRSYEKLFF	TGTGCCAGCACCCGCCTTAATAGCAATCAGCCCTGTCCCCCGCACTGCAGATCGTATGAAAAACTGTTTTTT
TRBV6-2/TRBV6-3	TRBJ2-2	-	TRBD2	CASGSGLAGPANTGELFF	TGTGCCAGCGGGTCGGGACTAGCGGGGCCCGCGAACACCGGGGAGCTGTTTTTT
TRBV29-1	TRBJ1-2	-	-	CSVVWAEGYGYTF	TGCAGCGTTGTGTGGGCAGAAGGCTATGGCTACACCTTC